Sequencing of this T cell receptor beta chain was carried out in a study of T cells in Graves' hyperthyroidism and ophthalmopathy. RNA transcripts served as the template for amplifying TCR beta CDR3 regions. Using the HTBI primer set, a first-round RT-PCR was run on the TCR CDR3. Each CDR3 protein is one row after TCRdb ran MiXCR on the multiplex PCR reads. The table records 400,000 to 450,000 distinct CDR3 sequences, 14% to 15% of them present only once. Whole-study findings and limits: Most clonotypes that expanded in the thyroid above 0.001 also showed up in blood.

Any patient presenting with uncontrolled infection, other autoimmune disease, pregnancy or lactation was left out. Thyroid ultrasound, orbital computed tomography, clinical symptoms, and serum thyroxine and TRAb underpinned diagnoses. As concerns this clonotype: No antigen is known for it.

The V end lost 10 bases, the J end lost 0 bases, and 9 bases lay between the germline ends. There are 12 residues in the CDR3. The germline V gene has CDR1 SGHVS and CDR2 FQNEAQ. The sample taken for sequencing was blood. The receptor's source is a man aged 18 to 35 with Graves' ophthalmopathy. This chain links TRBV7-8 with TRBJ1-1, with D perhaps matching TRBD1 (6 bases). The CDR3 DNA is TGTGCCACCGAGGGGGTGAACACTGAAGCTTTCTTT. Translation: CATEGVNTEAFF.